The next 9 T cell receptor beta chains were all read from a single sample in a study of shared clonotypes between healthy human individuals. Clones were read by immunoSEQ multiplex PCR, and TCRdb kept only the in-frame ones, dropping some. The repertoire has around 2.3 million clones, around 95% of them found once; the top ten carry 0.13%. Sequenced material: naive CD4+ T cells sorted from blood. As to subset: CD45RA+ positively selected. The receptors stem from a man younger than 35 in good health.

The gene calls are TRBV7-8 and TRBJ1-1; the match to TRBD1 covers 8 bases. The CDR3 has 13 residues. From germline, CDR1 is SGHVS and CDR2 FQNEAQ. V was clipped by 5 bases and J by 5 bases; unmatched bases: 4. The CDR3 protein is CASSQTGDTEAFF. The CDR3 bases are TGTGCCAGCAGCCAGACAGGGGATACTGAAGCTTTCTTT.

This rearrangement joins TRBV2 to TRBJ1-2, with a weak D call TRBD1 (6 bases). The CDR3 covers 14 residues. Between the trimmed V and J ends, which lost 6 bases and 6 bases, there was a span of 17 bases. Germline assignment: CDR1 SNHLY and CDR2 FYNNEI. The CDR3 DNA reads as TGTGCCAGCAGCGCTCGGGACAAGCGGGATGGCTACACCTTC. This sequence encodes CASSARDKRDGYTF.

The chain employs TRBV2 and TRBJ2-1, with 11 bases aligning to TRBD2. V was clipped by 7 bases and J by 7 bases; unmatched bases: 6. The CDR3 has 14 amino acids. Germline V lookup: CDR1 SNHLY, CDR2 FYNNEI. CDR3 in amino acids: CASNVAGGRNEQFF. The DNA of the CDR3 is TGTGCCAGCAACGTAGCGGGAGGGCGGAATGAGCAGTTCTTC. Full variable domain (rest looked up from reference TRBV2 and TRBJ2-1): EPEVTQTPSHQVTQMGQEVILRCVPISNHLYFYWYRQILGQKVEFLVSFYNNEISEKSEIFDDQFSVERPDGSNFTLKIRSTKLEDSAMYFCASNVAGGRNEQFFGPGTRLTVL.

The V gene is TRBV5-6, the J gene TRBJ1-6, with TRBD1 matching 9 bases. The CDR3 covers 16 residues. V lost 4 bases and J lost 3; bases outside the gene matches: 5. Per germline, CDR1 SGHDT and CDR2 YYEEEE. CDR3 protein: CASSLDRGDYNSPLHF. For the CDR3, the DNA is TGTGCCAGCAGCCTGGACAGGGGTGACTATAATTCACCCCTCCACTTT. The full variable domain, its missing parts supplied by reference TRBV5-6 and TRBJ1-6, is DAGVTQSPTHLIKTRGQQVTLRCSPKSGHDTVSWYQQALGQGPQFIFQYYEEEERQRGNFPDRFSGHQFPNYSSELNVNALLLGDSALYLCASSLDRGDYNSPLHFGNGTRLTVT.

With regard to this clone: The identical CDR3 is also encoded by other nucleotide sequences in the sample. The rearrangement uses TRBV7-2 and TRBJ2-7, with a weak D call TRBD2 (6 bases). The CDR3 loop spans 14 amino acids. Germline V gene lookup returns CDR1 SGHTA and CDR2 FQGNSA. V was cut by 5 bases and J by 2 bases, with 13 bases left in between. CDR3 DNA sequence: TGTGCCAGCAGCCGGGGGACGGGGACCTACGAGCAGTACTTC. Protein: CASSRGTGTYEQYF.

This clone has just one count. The DNA of the CDR3 is TGCGCCAGCAGCTTGCCGACTGTCAGCTCTGGAAACACCATATATTTT. Its translation is CASSLPTVSSGNTIYF. The chain is built from TRBV5-1 and TRBJ1-3; the D is unclear. CDR3 size: 16 residues. The V gene lost 1 base and the J gene lost 0 bases, with 11 bases spanning the gap. Germline assignment: CDR1 SGHRS and CDR2 YFSETQ. Complete variable domain (other parts from reference TRBV5-1 and TRBJ1-3): KAGVTQTPRYLIKTRGQQVTLSCSPISGHRSVSWYQQTPGQGLQFLFEYFSETQRNKGNFPGRFSGRQFSNSRSEMNVSTLELGDSALYLCASSLPTVSSGNTIYFGEGSWLTVV.

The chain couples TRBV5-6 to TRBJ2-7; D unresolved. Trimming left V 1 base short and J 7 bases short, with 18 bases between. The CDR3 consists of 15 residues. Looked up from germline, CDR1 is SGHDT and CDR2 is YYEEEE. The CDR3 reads CASSLTGSLNGEQYF. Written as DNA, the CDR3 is TGTGCCAGCAGCTTGACGGGCAGCTTAAACGGGGAGCAGTACTTC.

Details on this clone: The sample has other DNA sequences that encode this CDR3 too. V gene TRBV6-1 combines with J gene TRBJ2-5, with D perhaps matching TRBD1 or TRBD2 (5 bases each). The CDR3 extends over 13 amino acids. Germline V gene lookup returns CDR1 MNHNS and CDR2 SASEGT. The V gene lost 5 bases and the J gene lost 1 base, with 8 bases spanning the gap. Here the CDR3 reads CASSRDPQETQYF. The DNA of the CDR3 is TGTGCCAGCAGTAGGGACCCCCAAGAGACCCAGTACTTC.

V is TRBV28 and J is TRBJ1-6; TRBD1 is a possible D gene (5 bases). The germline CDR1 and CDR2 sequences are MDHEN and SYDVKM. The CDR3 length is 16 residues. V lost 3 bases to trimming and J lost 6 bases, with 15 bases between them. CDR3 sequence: CASSLGQRPGNSPLHF. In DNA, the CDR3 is TGTGCCAGCAGTTTGGGGCAGCGCCCGGGTAATTCACCCCTCCACTTT.